The 23 T cell receptor beta chains below were found in one sample sequenced in a study of cytomegalovirus exposure and HLA in healthy donors. The PCR ran on 60 Vbeta and 13 Jbeta primers. Clones were sequenced by immunoSEQ multiplex PCR, and TCRdb holds only the in-frame ones, with some missing. The sample lists around 150,000 clones; roughly 77% were seen once. The sample was PBMCs. The receptor source for this set is a woman in her thirties or forties in good health and CMV-seropositive.

V usage is TRBV7-2 and J usage is TRBJ2-2, with D perhaps TRBD2 (6 bases). The CDR3 length is 16 residues. The ends were cut back, 5 bases at V and 5 bases at J, with 18 bases in the middle. The germline CDR1 and CDR2 sequences are SGHTA and FQGNSA. CDR3 in amino acids: CASSPHNLGGTGELFF. DNA for the CDR3: TGTGCCAGCAGCCCCCACAATCTAGGAGGGACCGGGGAGCTGTTTTTT.

The rearrangement uses TRBV5-4 and TRBJ2-5; D perhaps matches TRBD1 (6 bases). V was clipped by 7 bases and J by 4 bases, with 11 bases between them. This CDR3 has 12 amino acids. Germline loops: CDR1 SGHNT, CDR2 YYREEE (reference sequence). The CDR3 bases are TGTGCCAGCTTTTCACAGGGAGAGACCCAGTACTTC. Translation gives CASFSQGETQYF.

The chain recombines TRBV30 with TRBJ1-5; tentative D call: TRBD1 (6 bases). The germline V and J ends were trimmed by 4 bases and 2 bases, with 9 bases remaining between them. The germline V gene has CDR1 GTSNPN and CDR2 SVGIG (reference sequence). This CDR3 region has 13 residues. The CDR3 nucleotides read TGTGCCTGGAACGACAGGCGCAATCAGCCCCAGCATTTT. This translates into CAWNDRRNQPQHF.

This sequence joins TRBV13 and TRBJ1-4; 10 bases agree with TRBD1. V was clipped by 1 base and J by 7 bases; unmatched bases: 6. Germline assignment: CDR1 PRHDT and CDR2 FYEKMQ (reference sequence). CDR3 size: 16 residues. CDR3 residues: CASSLEGTGEGEKLFF. As DNA, the CDR3 is TGTGCCAGCAGCTTAGAGGGGACAGGGGAGGGTGAAAAACTGTTTTTT.

V and J are TRBV19 and TRBJ2-5, with a tentative D call TRBD2 (5 bases). Judging by the DNA end, TRBJ2-7 fits better; the J call may be wrong. Germline-derived CDR1 and CDR2 are LNHDA and SQIVND (reference sequence). The CDR3 is 15 residues long. The CDR3 nucleotides are TGTGCCAGTACTACGAGCATCGGACTTTCCTACGAGCAGTACTTC. Its translation: CASTTSIGLSYEQYF.

The chain recombines TRBV28 with TRBJ2-6, with 8 bases aligning to TRBD1. The germline gives CDR1 MDHEN, CDR2 SYDVKM. The CDR3 has 21 residues. V was pared by 5 bases and J by 0 bases, with 18 bases of the junction left unmatched. CDR3 DNA: TGTGCCAGCAGTACTATAAGCCCCTGGACAGGGACTTTCTCTGGGGCCAACGTCCTGACTTTC. Amino acid sequence: CASSTISPWTGTFSGANVLTF.

The chain couples TRBV6-1 to TRBJ1-1; D may be TRBD1 (5 bases). V was clipped by 6 bases and J by 5 bases, with 19 bases between them. The CDR3 loop spans 15 amino acids. Germline CDR1 and CDR2: MNHNS and SASEGT. CDR3: CASSLWGRESTEAFF. The CDR3 DNA is TGTGCCAGCAGCCTTTGGGGCAGGGAAAGTACTGAAGCTTTCTTT.

The gene calls are TRBV2 and TRBJ1-1, with TRBD1 matching over 9 bases. V dropped 5 bases and J dropped 6; count of bases not matched to a gene: 16. The CDR3 is made up of 17 amino acids. Germline-derived CDR1 and CDR2 are SNHLY and FYNNEI. CDR3 region: CASSPMPPGQGPAEAFF. The CDR3 nucleotides read TGTGCCAGCAGTCCTATGCCTCCGGGACAGGGTCCGGCTGAAGCTTTCTTT.

This clone was recorded a few times. The chain carries TRBV5-4 and TRBJ2-7; TRBD2 is a possible D gene (6 bases). V was trimmed by 3 bases and J by 6 bases, leaving 13 bases between them. The CDR3 has 13 amino acids. Per the germline V gene, CDR1 is SGHNT and CDR2 is YYREEE (reference sequence). The CDR3 coding sequence is TGTGCCAGCAGCTACCCGGGACTTTCCGAGCAGTACTTC. It is translated as CASSYPGLSEQYF. Full variable domain (remainder filled in from reference TRBV5-4 and TRBJ2-7): ETGVTQSPTHLIKTRGQQVTLRCSSQSGHNTVSWYQQALGQGPQFIFQYYREEENGRGNFPPRFSGLQFPNYSSELNVNALELDDSALYLCASSYPGLSEQYFGPGTRLTVT.

This clone has only a few counts. The sample carries other DNA sequences with the same CDR3. This chain connects TRBV19 to TRBJ1-1; TRBD1 is a possible D gene (5 bases). The ends were cut back, 1 base at V and 4 bases at J, with 10 bases in the middle. Germline V gives CDR1 LNHDA, CDR2 SQIVND (reference sequence). The CDR3 has 14 residues. CDR3 residues: CASSIGGGGTEAFF. CDR3 DNA sequence: TGTGCCAGTAGTATAGGTGGGGGGGGCACTGAAGCTTTCTTT.

The rearrangement links TRBV11-2 to TRBJ2-7, with 7 bases that match TRBD2. J gave up 6 bases and V 5 bases, and 10 bases lay outside the gene matches. CDR1 and CDR2 (germline): SGHAT, FQNNGV. CDR3 size: 14 residues. For the CDR3, the DNA is TGTGCCAGCAGCCAACACGGCTGGGGGGGCGAGCAGTACTTC. Translation gives CASSQHGWGGEQYF.

The chain carries TRBV27 and TRBJ1-1; D remains unclear. Trimming shortened V by 2 bases and J by 0 bases, and 7 bases separated the two germline ends. There are 14 residues in the CDR3. Per germline, CDR1 MNHEY and CDR2 SMNVEV (reference sequence). As DNA, the CDR3 is TGTGCCAGCAGTTTAAACAGACTGAACACTGAAGCTTTCTTT. Encoded protein: CASSLNRLNTEAFF.

The chain employs TRBV28 and TRBJ1-2; TRBD1 matches at 9 bases. Germline V gene lookup returns CDR1 MDHEN and CDR2 SYDVKM. This CDR3 region has 15 residues. J gave up 6 bases and V 4 bases, and 9 bases lay outside the gene matches. CDR3 amino acids: CASSSHGQGSNGYTF. In nucleotides, the CDR3 is TGTGCCAGCAGTTCCCACGGACAGGGGAGTAATGGCTACACCTTC.

This clone has just a few counts. The V and J genes are TRBV7-9 and TRBJ1-5; 7 bases align to TRBD1. The CDR3 contains 15 residues. After removal of 5 bases from V and 6 bases from J, the junction contained 10 bases not matched to a gene. Germline V gene lookup returns CDR1 SEHNR and CDR2 FQNEAQ (reference sequence). The CDR3 spells CASSLSGGGGQPQHF. CDR3 sequence (DNA): TGTGCCAGCAGCCTTTCGGGAGGGGGCGGTCAGCCCCAGCATTTT.

The chain couples TRBV6-1 to TRBJ1-1; 7 bases match TRBD1. This CDR3 is 13 amino acids long. J gave up 6 bases and V 5 bases, and 6 bases lay outside the gene matches. CDR1 is MNHNS and CDR2 is SASEGT in the germline V gene. The CDR3 nucleotides are TGTGCCAGCAGTCTCGACAGGGAGTCTGAAGCTTTCTTT. Residues: CASSLDRESEAFF.

This clone has only one observation. The V and J genes are TRBV1 and TRBJ2-3; whether TRBD2, the table's D call, matches the DNA was not checked. TRBV1 is tagged as a pseudogene. CDR3 length equals 17 residues. As DNA, the CDR3 is TGCACCAGCAGCCAACCCGGGACTAGGTGTGACACAGATACGCAGTATTTT. This codes for CTSSQPGTRCDTDTQYF.

The V and J genes are TRBV5-4 and TRBJ2-7; 16 bases fit TRBD2. J gave up 7 bases and V 3 bases, and 10 bases lay outside the gene matches. Germline lookup yields CDR1 SGHNT and CDR2 YYREEE (reference sequence). This CDR3 comprises 17 residues. The CDR3 DNA sequence: TGTGCCAGCAGCTCGGGTTTAACGGGACTAGCGGGAGGGGAGCAGTACTTC. As protein: CASSSGLTGLAGGEQYF.

The V and J genes are TRBV7-2 and TRBJ2-5; 12 bases are shared with TRBD2. The trim removed 5 bases at V and 4 bases at J, leaving 5 bases unmatched. Germline CDR1 SGHTA, CDR2 FQGNSA. The CDR3 totals 15 residues. CDR3 DNA: TGTGCCAGCAGCCGGACTAGCGGGGAAGGAGAGACCCAGTACTTC. Translated, it gives CASSRTSGEGETQYF.

V and J are TRBV15 and TRBJ2-5, with D unclear. This CDR3 region has 14 residues. V was pared by 0 bases and J by 4 bases, with 9 bases between. Germline values: CDR1 LNHNV, CDR2 YYDKDF (reference sequence). The CDR3 here is CATSRDRSLETQYF. The CDR3 DNA reads as TGTGCCACCAGCAGAGACAGGTCATTAGAGACCCAGTACTTC.

The V call is TRBV6-1, the J call TRBJ2-5; 8 nucleotides line up with TRBD2. From germline, CDR1 is MNHNS and CDR2 SASEGT. The CDR3 spans 15 residues. J gave up 5 bases and V 4 bases, and 9 bases lay outside the gene matches. CDR3 loop: CASSVIGRAGETQYF. CDR3 nucleotides: TGTGCCAGCAGTGTTATCGGGAGGGCCGGGGAGACCCAGTACTTC.

This clone has just a few counts. The V gene is TRBV19, the J gene TRBJ1-1, with TRBD1 matching over 7 bases. CDR1 and CDR2 (germline): LNHDA, SQIVND (reference sequence). J gave up 6 bases and V 0 bases, and 1 base lay outside the gene matches. The CDR3 covers 13 residues. The CDR3 sequence: CASSIDRGAEAFF. In nucleotides, the CDR3 is TGTGCCAGTAGTATAGACAGGGGGGCTGAAGCTTTCTTT.

This clone has a single count. The chain links TRBV2 to TRBJ2-3, with 8 bases matching TRBD2. Losses at the gene ends were 3 bases for V and 4 bases for J; bases not matched to a gene: 6. Germline V gene data show CDR1 as SNHLY and CDR2 as FYNNEI. The CDR3 is made up of 15 amino acids. Here the CDR3 DNA reads TGTGCCAGCAGTGACAGACGGCGGGAGGCAGATACGCAGTATTTT. Its translation is CASSDRRREADTQYF.

This clone was observed once. The chain is built from TRBV28 and TRBJ2-7; 9 nucleotides agree with TRBD1. The CDR3 totals 15 residues. CDR1 and CDR2 (germline): MDHEN, SYDVKM. The trim removed 5 bases at V and 1 base at J, leaving 6 bases unmatched. In DNA, the CDR3 is TGTGCCAGCAGTCCCCACGGGACAGGGTCCTACGAGCAGTACTTC. Translation: CASSPHGTGSYEQYF. Combining the CDR3 with reference TRBV28 and TRBJ2-7 gives the whole variable domain DVKVTQSSRYLVKRTGEKVFLECVQDMDHENMFWYRQDPGLGLRLIYFSYDVKMKEKGDIPEGYSVSREKKERFSLILESASTNQTSMYLCASSPHGTGSYEQYFGPGTRLTVT.